This is a list of T cell receptor beta chains from one sample in a study of blood T cell repertoires in COVID-19. Here immunoSEQ multiplex PCR was the method, and the copy in TCRdb shows in-frame clones only, minus some. Of some 130,000 clones in the sample, about 87% were seen once. Sequencing used peripheral blood. Receptor source: a human donor in a cohort sampled during active COVID-19. Each CDR3 is given with its conserved first and last residue. A D gene is named only where the DNA matches it firmly. Clone size is given for some rows only: seen once, a few or many times, or a class if the clone is expanded.

V	J	D	size	DNA	CDR3
TRBV7-2	TRBJ2-2	TRBD2	-	TGTGCCAGCAGCTGGGAGGGGACCGGGGAGCTGTTTTTT	CASSWEGTGELFF
TRBV6-1	TRBJ1-5	-	once	TGTGCCAGCAGTGAAGCAGGGAGGCAGCCCCAGCATTTT	CASSEAGRQPQHF
TRBV9	TRBJ2-2	TRBD2	-	TGTGCCAGCAGCGCCGGGACTAGCGGCAACACCGGGGAGCTGTTTTTT	CASSAGTSGNTGELFF
TRBV7-3	TRBJ2-2	-	-	TGTGCCAGCAGCCAGGTGTCGAACACCGGGGAGCTGTTTTTT	CASSQVSNTGELFF
TRBV12-3/TRBV12-4	TRBJ2-5	-	-	TGTGCCAGCAGCCTGCGAGAGACCCAGTACTTC	CASSLRETQYF
TRBV14	TRBJ1-1	-	-	TGTGCCAGCAGCCAAGATCTCGGGGTGGAAGACACTGAAGCTTTCTTT	CASSQDLGVEDTEAFF
TRBV29-1	TRBJ1-2	TRBD1	once	TGCAGCGTTGGTCGAGACAGGGATGGTGGAGGCTACACCTTC	CSVGRDRDGGGYTF
TRBV7-2	TRBJ1-4	-	once	TGTGCCAGCAGCGAGGGGGCAACTAATGAAAAACTGTTTTTT	CASSEGATNEKLFF
TRBV9	TRBJ2-1	TRBD2	-	TGTGCCAGCAGCGGTAGCTCTCAGGCGGGAGAGGTTTACAATGAGCAGTTCTTC	CASSGSSQAGEVYNEQFF
TRBV5-1	TRBJ1-1	-	few	TGCGCCAGCAGCTTGGCCCCGGGGAGGGACACTGAAGCTTTCTTT	CASSLAPGRDTEAFF
TRBV28	TRBJ1-4	-	-	TGTGCCAGCAGTTCACCGGGATTTAATGAAAAACTGTTTTTT	CASSSPGFNEKLFF